This T cell receptor (beta chain) is from a study of blood T cell repertoires in COVID-19. Study-wide context: COVID-19 samples from acute and convalescent phases originated in the United States, Italy and Spain. PBMCs, B-cell-depleted T cells, or T cells were the source of the cDNA or gDNA that made up the material.

As processed by the authors: From reference gene primer amplification, estimates of nucleated cell counts were derived. Data came from immunoSEQ multiplex PCR; TCRdb stores just in-frame clones and leaves some out. V, J and clone size reflect that table, while D and trimming were determined from the DNA. The sample contains around 200,000 clones, 65% to 85% of which appear only once. The sample comprised peripheral blood. This TCR derives from a man aged 50-59 years with active or convalescent COVID-19.

Here the CDR3 reads CASMEQGVYPYGYTF. Here the CDR3 DNA reads TGTGCCAGTATGGAACAGGGAGTTTATCCCTATGGCTACACCTTC. The V call is TRBV19, the J call TRBJ1-2; TRBD1 is a possible D gene (6 bases). This CDR3 spans 15 amino acids. The germline V gene encodes CDR1 LNHDA and CDR2 SQIVND (reference sequence). Trimming took off 7 bases at V and 4 bases at J, with 19 bases between the two ends.